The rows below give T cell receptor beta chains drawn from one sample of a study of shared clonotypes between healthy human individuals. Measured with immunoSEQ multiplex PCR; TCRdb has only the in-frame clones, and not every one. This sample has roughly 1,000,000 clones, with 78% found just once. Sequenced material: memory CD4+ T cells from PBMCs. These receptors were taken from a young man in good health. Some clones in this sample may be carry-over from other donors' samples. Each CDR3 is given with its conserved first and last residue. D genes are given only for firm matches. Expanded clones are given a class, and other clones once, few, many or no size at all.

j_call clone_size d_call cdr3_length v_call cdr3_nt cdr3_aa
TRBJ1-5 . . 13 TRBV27 TGTGCCAGCAGCCCCAACCCAGGGAGGCCCCAGCATTTT CASSPNPGRPQHF
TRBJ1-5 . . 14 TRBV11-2 TGTGCCAGCAGCCTAACCGAAGGGAATCAGCCCCAGCATTTT CASSLTEGNQPQHF
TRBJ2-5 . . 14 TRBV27 TGTGCCAGCAGGCCTTTCGGGGGCCAAGAGACCCAGTACTTC CASRPFGGQETQYF
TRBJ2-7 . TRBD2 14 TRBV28 TGTGCCAGCAGGTTAACTAGCGTCCCCTACGAGCAGTACTTC CASRLTSVPYEQYF
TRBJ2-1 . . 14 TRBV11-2 TGTGCCAGCAGCTTGACTTACCTCGGCAATGAGCAGTTCTTC CASSLTYLGNEQFF
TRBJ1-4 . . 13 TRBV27 TGTGCCAGCCGCCGGACAGTTAATGAAAAACTGTTTTTT CASRRTVNEKLFF
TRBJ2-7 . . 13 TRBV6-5 TGTGCCAGCAGTTACAAGACCACCTACGAGCAGTACTTC CASSYKTTYEQYF
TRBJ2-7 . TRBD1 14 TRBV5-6 TGTGCCAGCAGCTTTGAGGGGGCAGCCTACGAGCAGTACTTC CASSFEGAAYEQYF
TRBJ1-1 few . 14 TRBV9 TGTGCCAGCAGCGCGGGGAAGAGGGGCACTGAAGCTTTCTTT CASSAGKRGTEAFF
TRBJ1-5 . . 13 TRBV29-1 TGCAGCGCCTCCCGGGGGGATAGGCAGCCCCAGCATTTT CSASRGDRQPQHF
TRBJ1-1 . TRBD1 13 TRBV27 TGTGCCAGCGCGAGGGACAGATGGACTGAAGCTTTCTTT CASARDRWTEAFF
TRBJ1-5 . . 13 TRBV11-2 TGTGCCAGCAGCTTTACGGGGGCTGAGCCCCAGCATTTT CASSFTGAEPQHF
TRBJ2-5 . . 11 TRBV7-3 TGTGCCAGCTCCGGGGGAGAGACCCAGTACTTC CASSGGETQYF
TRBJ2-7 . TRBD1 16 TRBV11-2 TGTGCCAGCAGCTCACTTCGAGGACAGGGATGGTACGAGCAGTACTTC CASSSLRGQGWYEQYF
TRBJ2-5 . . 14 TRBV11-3 TGTGCCAGCAGCCCCGGGACGGCTGAGGGGACCCAGTACTTC CASSPGTAEGTQYF
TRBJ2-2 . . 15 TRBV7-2 TGTGCCAGCAGCTTATTATTAGGCTACACCGGGGAGCTGTTTTTT CASSLLLGYTGELFF
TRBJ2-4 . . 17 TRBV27 TGTGCCAGCAGTTTGTTGGTCAGGGGACTACCCAAAAACATTCAGTACTTC CASSLLVRGLPKNIQYF
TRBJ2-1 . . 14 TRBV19 TGTGCCAGTAGTTCAGATTGGATATACAATGAGCAGTTCTTC CASSSDWIYNEQFF
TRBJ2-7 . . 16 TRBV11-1 TGTGCCAGCAGCCCCCAGACAGGCCTTCTAGGGGACGAGCAGTACTTC CASSPQTGLLGDEQYF
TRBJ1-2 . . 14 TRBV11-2 TGTGCCAGCAGCTTATTGGGGACTAACTATGGCTACACCTTC CASSLLGTNYGYTF
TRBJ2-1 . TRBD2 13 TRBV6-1 TGTGCCAGCAGGGGGAGGGGCCGGGTTGAGCAGTTCTTC CASRGRGRVEQFF
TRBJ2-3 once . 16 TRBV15 TGTGCCACCAGCAGAGGGGGGCGGGAGAGCGCAGATACGCAGTATTTT CATSRGGRESADTQYF
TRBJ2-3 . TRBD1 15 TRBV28 TGTGCCTCCCCGCCCGGGACAGAAAGCACAGATACGCAGTATTTT CASPPGTESTDTQYF
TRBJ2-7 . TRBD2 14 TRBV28 TGTGCCAGCAGGATGGACGGGGGGAGGCTCGAGCAGTACTTC CASRMDGGRLEQYF
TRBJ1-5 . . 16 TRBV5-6 TGTGCCAGCAGCCGGTCTCAGGGGTATAGCAATCAGCCCCAGCATTTT CASSRSQGYSNQPQHF
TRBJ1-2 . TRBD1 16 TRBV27 TGTGCCAGCAGTCTGGGGACAGGGGGCGCAGTAGGGGGCTACACCTTC CASSLGTGGAVGGYTF
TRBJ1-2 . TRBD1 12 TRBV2 TGTGCCAGCAGTCGGGACAGCTATGGCTACACCTTC CASSRDSYGYTF
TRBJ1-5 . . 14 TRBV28 TGTGCCAGCAGTTTATGGAAAGTGAATCAGCCCCAGCATTTT CASSLWKVNQPQHF
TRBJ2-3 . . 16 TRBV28 TGTGCCAGCAGACCTGACAGGCACTCTAGCACAGATACGCAGTATTTT CASRPDRHSSTDTQYF
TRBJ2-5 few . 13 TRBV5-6 TGTGCCAGCAGCTTGGCCAGGGAAGAGACCCAGTACTTC CASSLAREETQYF
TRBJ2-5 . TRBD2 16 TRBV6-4 TGTGCAAGACCGGGACTAGCGGGAGCCCTAAGGGAGACCCAGTACTTC CARPGLAGALRETQYF
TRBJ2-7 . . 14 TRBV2 TGTGCCAGCAGTGAAGGGCAGCCCCGGCACGAGCAGTACTTC CASSEGQPRHEQYF
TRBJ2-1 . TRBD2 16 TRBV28 TGTGCCAGCAGTTTTGGCGGGAGGGCCCCATATTTTGAGCAGTTCTTC CASSFGGRAPYFEQFF
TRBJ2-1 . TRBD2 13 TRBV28 TGTGCCAGCAAGCGGGAGGGTGTTGGTGAGCAGTTCTTC CASKREGVGEQFF
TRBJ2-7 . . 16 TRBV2 TGTGCCAGCAGTGATCGGCGCCTGGATGGACGGTTCGAGCAGTACTTC CASSDRRLDGRFEQYF
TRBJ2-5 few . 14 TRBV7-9 TGTGCCAGCAGCTTCCCAGGGCCAACGGAGACCCAGTACTTC CASSFPGPTETQYF
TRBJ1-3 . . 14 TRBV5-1 TGCGCCAGCAGCTTGGTTGGGTTCGGAAACACCATATATTTT CASSLVGFGNTIYF
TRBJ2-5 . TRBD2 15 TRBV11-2 TGTGCCAGCAGCCTCGGCGGGAGTAGTCGGGAGACCCAGTACTTC CASSLGGSSRETQYF
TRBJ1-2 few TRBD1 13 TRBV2 TGTGCCAGCAGGGAGGGACAGACGTATGGCTACACCTTC CASREGQTYGYTF
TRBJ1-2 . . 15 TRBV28 TGTGCCAGCAGTTTAGCGGCGGGCAGGTTCTATGGCTACACCTTC CASSLAAGRFYGYTF
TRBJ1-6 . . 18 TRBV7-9 TGTGCCAGCAGCCCAGGGACCCTCGGAAGGTCCTATAATTCACCCCTCCACTTT CASSPGTLGRSYNSPLHF
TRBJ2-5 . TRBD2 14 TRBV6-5 TGTGCCAGCAGTCCAAGCGGGAGTATTGAGACCCAGTACTTC CASSPSGSIETQYF
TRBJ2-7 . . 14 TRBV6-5 TGTGCCAGCAGTTTTCGTAGGACAGACTACGAGCAGTACTTC CASSFRRTDYEQYF
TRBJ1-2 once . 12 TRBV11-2 TGTGCCAGCAGCTGGGCGGGGGATGGCTACACCTTC CASSWAGDGYTF
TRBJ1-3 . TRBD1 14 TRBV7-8 TGTGCCAGCAGGGCAGGGGGCATCCGAAACACCATATATTTT CASRAGGIRNTIYF
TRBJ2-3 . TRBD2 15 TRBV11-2 TGTGCCAGCAGCCCTGGACTAGCGATCCCAGATACGCAGTATTTT CASSPGLAIPDTQYF
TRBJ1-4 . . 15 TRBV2 TGTGCCAGCAGTGAAGCTAACCCAACTAATGAAAAACTGTTTTTT CASSEANPTNEKLFF
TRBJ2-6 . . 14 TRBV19 TGTGCCAGTATAGGGGGGCCAGGGGCCAACGTCCTGACTTTC CASIGGPGANVLTF
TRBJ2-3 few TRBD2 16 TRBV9 TGTGCCAGCAGCGGAGCTAGCGGGAGTAGCACAGATACGCAGTATTTT CASSGASGSSTDTQYF